This TCR beta chain is drawn from a study of T cell responses to AZD1222 COVID-19 vaccine. Repertoires were generated with immunoSEQ multiplex PCR, while TCRdb's copy carries only in-frame clones and drops some. The sample carries about 100,000 clones, nearly 95% recorded once. Comment on this clone: Its antigen is not known.

Study-wide results and caveats: Repertoire sampling occurred only after the peak T cell response. Most donors were white British, females outnumbered males, and clonal diversity was possibly underestimated.

The TCR originated in an adult in good health. The sample was peripheral blood, taken on day 0 of AZD1222 vaccination.

For the CDR3, the DNA is TGTGCCAGCTCACCAGTTAGTACCTACGAGCAGTACTTC. Protein product: CASSPVSTYEQYF. The chain is built from TRBV18 and TRBJ2-7, with D uncertain. Germline CDR1 KGHSH, CDR2 LQKENI. The V gene lost 2 bases and the J gene lost 2 bases, with 7 bases spanning the gap. This CDR3 is built from 13 residues.